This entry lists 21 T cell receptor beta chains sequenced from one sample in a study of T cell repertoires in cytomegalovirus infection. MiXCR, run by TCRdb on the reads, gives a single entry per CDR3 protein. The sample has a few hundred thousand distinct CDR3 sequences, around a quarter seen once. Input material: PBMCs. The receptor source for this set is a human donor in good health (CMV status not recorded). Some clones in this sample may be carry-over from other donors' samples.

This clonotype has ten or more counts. The CDR3 bases are TGTGCCTGGTCATACTGGGACGTAGGACTAGCGGGCTCCTACGAGCAGTACTTC. As protein: CAWSYWDVGLAGSYEQYF. The rearrangement joins TRBV30 to TRBJ2-7, with 11 nucleotides matching TRBD2. The germline V gene encodes CDR1 GTSNPN and CDR2 SVGIG (reference sequence). The CDR3 has 18 residues. Trimming took 5 bases from V and 0 from J; bases not matched to a gene: 15.

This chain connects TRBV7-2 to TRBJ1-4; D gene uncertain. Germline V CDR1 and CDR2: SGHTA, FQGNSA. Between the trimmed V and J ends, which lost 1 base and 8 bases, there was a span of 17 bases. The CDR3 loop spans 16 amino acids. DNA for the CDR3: TGTGCCAGCAGCTTAGGGTCCACTCCCTCGGCGGAAAAACTGTTTTTT. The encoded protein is CASSLGSTPSAEKLFF.

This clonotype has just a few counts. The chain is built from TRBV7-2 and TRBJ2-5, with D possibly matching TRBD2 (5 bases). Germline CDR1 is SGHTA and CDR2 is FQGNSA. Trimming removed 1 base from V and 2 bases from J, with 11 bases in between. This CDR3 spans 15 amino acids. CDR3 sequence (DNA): TGTGCCAGCAGCTTAGTCGCGGGTACTCAAGAGACCCAGTACTTC. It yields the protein CASSLVAGTQETQYF.

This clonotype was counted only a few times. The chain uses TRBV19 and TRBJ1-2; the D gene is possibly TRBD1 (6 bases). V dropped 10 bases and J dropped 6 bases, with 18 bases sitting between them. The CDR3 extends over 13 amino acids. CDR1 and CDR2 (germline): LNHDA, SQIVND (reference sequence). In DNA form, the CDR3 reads TGTGCCACACGAAATCAGGGGTGGGATGGCTACACCTTC. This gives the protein CATRNQGWDGYTF.

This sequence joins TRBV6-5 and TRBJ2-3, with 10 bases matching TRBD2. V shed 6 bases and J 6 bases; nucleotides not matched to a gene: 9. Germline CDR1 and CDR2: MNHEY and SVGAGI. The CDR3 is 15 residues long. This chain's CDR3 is CASRSGTSERDTQYF. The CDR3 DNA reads TGTGCCAGCAGATCCGGGACTAGCGAGAGGGATACGCAGTATTTT.

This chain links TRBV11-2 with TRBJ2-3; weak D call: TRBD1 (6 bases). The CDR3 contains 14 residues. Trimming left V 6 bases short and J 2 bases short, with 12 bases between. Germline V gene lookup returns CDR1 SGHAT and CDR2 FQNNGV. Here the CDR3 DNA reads TGTGCCAGCAGTATACAGGGAACCACAGATACGCAGTATTTT. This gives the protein CASSIQGTTDTQYF.

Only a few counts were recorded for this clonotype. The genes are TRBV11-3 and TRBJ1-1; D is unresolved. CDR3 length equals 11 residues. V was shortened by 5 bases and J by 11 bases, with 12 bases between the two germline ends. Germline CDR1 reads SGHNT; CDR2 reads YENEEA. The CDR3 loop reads CASSKGGSAFF. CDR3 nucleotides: TGTGCCAGCAGCAAAGGAGGTTCGGCTTTCTTT.

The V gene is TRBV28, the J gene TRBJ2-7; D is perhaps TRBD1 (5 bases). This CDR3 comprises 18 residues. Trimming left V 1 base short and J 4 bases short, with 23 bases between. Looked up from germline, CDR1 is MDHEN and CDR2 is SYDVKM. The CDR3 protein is CASSLSPPRGLGSYEQYF. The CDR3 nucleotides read TGTGCCAGCAGTTTATCCCCGCCAAGGGGATTGGGATCTTACGAGCAGTACTTC.

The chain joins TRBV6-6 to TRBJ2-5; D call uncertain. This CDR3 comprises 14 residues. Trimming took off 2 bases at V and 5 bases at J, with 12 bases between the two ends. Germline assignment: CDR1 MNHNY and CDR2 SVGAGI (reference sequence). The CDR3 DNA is TGTGCCAGCAGTTACGGGATGTTCGGGGAGACCCAGTACTTC. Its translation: CASSYGMFGETQYF.

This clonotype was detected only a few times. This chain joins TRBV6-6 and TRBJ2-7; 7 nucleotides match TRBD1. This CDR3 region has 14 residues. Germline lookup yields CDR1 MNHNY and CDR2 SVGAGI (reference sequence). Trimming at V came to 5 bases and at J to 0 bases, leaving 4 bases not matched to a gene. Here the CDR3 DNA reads TGTGCCAGCAGTGACAGGGTCAGCTCCTACGAGCAGTACGTC. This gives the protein CASSDRVSSYEQYV.

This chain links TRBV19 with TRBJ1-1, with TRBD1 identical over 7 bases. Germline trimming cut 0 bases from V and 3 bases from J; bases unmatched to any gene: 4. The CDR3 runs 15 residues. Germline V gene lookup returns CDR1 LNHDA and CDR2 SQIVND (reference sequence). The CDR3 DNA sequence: TGTGCCAGTAGTATAGAGACAGGGTCGGACACTGAAGCTTTCTTT. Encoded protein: CASSIETGSDTEAFF.

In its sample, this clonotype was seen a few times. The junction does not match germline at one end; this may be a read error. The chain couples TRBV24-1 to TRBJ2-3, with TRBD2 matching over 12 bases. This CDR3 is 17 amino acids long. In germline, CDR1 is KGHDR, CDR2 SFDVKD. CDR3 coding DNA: TGTGCCACCAGTGCCCGACTAGCGGGGGATTCCACATATACGCAGTATTTT. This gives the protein CATSARLAGDSTYTQYF.

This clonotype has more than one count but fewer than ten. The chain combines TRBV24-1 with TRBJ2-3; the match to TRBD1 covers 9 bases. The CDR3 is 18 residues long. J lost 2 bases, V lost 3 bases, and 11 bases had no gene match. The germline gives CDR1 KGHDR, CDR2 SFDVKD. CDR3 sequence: CATSDPSDRGSFTDTQYF. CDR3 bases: TGTGCCACCAGTGATCCCTCGGACAGGGGCTCGTTCACAGATACGCAGTATTTT.

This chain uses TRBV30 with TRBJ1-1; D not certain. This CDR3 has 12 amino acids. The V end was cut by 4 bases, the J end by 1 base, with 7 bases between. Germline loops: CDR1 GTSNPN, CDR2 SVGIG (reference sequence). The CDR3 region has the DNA TGTGCCTGGATGCGGGAGAACACTGAAGCTTTCTTT. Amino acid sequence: CAWMRENTEAFF.

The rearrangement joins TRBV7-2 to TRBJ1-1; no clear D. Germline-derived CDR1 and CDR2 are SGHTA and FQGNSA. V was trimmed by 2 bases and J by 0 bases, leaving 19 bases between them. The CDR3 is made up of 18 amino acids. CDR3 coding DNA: TGTGCCAGCAGCTTACGTCCCTTAACTATCACCATGAACACTGAAGCTTTCTTT. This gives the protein CASSLRPLTITMNTEAFF. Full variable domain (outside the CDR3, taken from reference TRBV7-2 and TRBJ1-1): GAGVSQSPSNKVTEKGKDVELRCDPISGHTALYWYRQSLGQGLEFLIYFQGNSAPDKSGLPSDRFSAERTGGSVSTLTIQRTQQEDSAVYLCASSLRPLTITMNTEAFFGQGTRLTVV.

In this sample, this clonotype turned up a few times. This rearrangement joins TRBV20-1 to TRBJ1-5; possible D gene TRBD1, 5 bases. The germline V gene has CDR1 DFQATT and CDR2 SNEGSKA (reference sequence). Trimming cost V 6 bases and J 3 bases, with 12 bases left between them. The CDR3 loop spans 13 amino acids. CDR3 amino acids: CSAFDRFNQPQHF. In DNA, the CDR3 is TGCAGTGCCTTCGACAGATTCAATCAGCCCCAGCATTTT.

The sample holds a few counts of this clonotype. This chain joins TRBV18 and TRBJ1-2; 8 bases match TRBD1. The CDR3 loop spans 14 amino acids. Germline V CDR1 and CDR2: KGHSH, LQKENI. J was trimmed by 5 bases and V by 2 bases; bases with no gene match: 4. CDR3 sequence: CASSPDRGWYGYTF. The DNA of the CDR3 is TGTGCCAGCTCACCAGACAGGGGTTGGTATGGCTACACCTTC.

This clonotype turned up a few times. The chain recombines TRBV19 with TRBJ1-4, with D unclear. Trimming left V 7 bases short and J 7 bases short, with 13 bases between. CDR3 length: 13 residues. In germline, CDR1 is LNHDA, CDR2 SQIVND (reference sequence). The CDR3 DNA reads TGTGCCAGTAATCCGGGCTTGGGTGAAAAACTGTTTTTT. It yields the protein CASNPGLGEKLFF.

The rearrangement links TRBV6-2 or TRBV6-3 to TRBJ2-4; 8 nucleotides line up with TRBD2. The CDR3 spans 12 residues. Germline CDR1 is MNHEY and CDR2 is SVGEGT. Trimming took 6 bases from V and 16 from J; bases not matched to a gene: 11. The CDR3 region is CASSPPGTSSYF. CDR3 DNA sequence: TGTGCCAGCAGCCCACCCGGGACTAGTAGTTACTTC.

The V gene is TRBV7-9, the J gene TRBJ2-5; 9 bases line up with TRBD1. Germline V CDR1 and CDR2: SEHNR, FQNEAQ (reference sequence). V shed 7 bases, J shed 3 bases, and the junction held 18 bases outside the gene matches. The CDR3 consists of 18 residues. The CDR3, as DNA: TGTGCCAGCATCCCCTTGAGGGACAGGGCGGCGTGGGAAGAGACCCAGTACTTC. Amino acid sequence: CASIPLRDRAAWEETQYF.

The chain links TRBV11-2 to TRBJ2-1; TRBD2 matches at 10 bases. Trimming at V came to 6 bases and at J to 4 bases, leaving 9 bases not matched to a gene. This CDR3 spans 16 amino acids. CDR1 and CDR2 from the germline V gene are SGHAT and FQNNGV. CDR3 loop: CASRKLAGSRYNEQFF. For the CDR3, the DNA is TGTGCCAGCAGAAAACTAGCGGGATCAAGATACAATGAGCAGTTCTTC.